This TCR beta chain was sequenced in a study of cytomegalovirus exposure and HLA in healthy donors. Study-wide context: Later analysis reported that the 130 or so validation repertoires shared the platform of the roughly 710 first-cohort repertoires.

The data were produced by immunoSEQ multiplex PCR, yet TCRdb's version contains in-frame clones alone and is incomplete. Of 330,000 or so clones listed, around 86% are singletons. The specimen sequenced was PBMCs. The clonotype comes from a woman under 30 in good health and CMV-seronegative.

CDR3 nucleotides: TGTGCCAGTAGCCCTGCGGGGCACCCGGAGACCCAGTACTTC. It codes for CASSPAGHPETQYF. The gene calls are TRBV19 and TRBJ2-5; a weak D match, TRBD2 (6 bases). The germline CDR1 and CDR2 sequences are LNHDA and SQIVND (reference sequence). V lost 6 bases and J lost 5, with 16 bases in between. This CDR3 contains 14 residues.